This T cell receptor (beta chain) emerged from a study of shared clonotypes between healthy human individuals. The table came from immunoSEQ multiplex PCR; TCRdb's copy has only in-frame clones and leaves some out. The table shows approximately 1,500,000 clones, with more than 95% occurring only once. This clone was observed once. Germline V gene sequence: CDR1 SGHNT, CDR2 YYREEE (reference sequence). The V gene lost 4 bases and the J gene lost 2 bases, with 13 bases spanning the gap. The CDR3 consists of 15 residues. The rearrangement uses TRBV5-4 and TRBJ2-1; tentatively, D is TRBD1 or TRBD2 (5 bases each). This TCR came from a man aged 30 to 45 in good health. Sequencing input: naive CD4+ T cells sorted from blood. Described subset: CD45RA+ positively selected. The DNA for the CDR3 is TGTGCCAGCAGCCGGGACCGTATTACCTACAATGAGCAGTTCTTC. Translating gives CASSRDRITYNEQFF.